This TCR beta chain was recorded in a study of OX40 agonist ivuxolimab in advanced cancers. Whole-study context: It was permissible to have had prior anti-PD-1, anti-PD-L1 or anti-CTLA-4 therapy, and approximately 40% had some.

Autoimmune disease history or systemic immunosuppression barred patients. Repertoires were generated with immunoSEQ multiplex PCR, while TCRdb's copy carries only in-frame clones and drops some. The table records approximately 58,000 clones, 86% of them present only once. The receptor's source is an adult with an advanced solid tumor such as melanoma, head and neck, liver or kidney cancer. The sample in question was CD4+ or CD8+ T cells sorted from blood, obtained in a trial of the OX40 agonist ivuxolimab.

CDR3 residues: CASSQVGNGELFF. The CDR3 nucleotides are TGTGCCAGCAGCCAAGTCGGAAACGGGGAGCTGTTTTTT. The rearrangement joins TRBV4-2 to TRBJ2-2; D remains unclear. CDR1 and CDR2 (germline): LGHNA, YNFKEQ. This CDR3 region has 13 residues. The V and J ends lost 1 base and 7 bases respectively, with 7 bases between them.